The 26 T cell receptor beta chains given below trace back to one sample, sequenced in a study of CD8+ T cells in alopecia areata listed by TCRdb under 2018. Library construction relied on the immunoSEQ multiplex PCR assay. For TCR sequencing, RNA was extracted from every sample and reverse transcribed into cDNA to serve as template. In TCRdb, the immuneACCESS table is reduced to in-frame sequences with V and J assigned. These tables do not hold every clone; where another copy was compared, an unresolved V gene accounts for under half, and the others remain unexplained. This sample has approximately 280,000 clones in its table, and roughly 60% of those were observed once. In total, the top ten clones hold around 1.8% of the sample. The sample's time point label, decoded: around 22 weeks on oral tofacitinib. Explained via the paper, the treatment or condition label denotes: oral pan-JAK inhibitor, 5-10 mg twice daily.

This sample comprised CD4+ T cells sorted from blood, obtained at week 24, from a patient treated with tofacitinib. The receptor source for this set is a human donor with alopecia areata.

The rearrangement links TRBV9 to TRBJ1-4, with a tentative D call TRBD1 (5 bases). The CDR3 runs to 16 residues. Germline V gene sequence: CDR1 SGDLS, CDR2 YYNGEE. The V end was cut by 2 bases, the J end by 8 bases, with 19 bases between. The CDR3 DNA reads as TGTGCCAGCAGCGTCACGAGTGAAGTACGGGGCGAAAAACTGTTTTTT. Encoded protein: CASSVTSEVRGEKLFF.

The rearrangement joins TRBV7-9 to TRBJ1-5; D not certain. CDR1 SEHNR and CDR2 FQNEAQ come from the germline V gene (reference sequence). Trimming removed 5 bases from V and 9 bases from J, with 11 bases in between. The CDR3 runs to 12 residues. The CDR3 region has the DNA TGTGCCAGCAGCCGGGTGAAAGGGCCCCAGCATTTT. This translates into CASSRVKGPQHF. The whole variable domain, remainder taken from reference TRBV7-9 and TRBJ1-5, is DTGVSQNPRHKITKRGQNVTFRCDPISEHNRLYWYRQTLGQGPEFLTYFQNEAQLEKSRLLSDRFSAERPKGSFSTLEIQRTEQGDSAMYLCASSRVKGPQHFGDGTRLSIL.

This chain uses TRBV6-1 with TRBJ1-5; perhaps TRBD1 as D (6 bases). The CDR3 has 15 residues. CDR1 MNHNS and CDR2 SASEGT come from the germline V gene. V lost 5 bases and J lost 3, with 14 bases in between. CDR3 loop: CASSSPMGANQPQHF. CDR3 sequence (DNA): TGTGCCAGCAGTTCCCCGATGGGGGCCAATCAGCCCCAGCATTTT.

The V call is TRBV5-6, the J call TRBJ2-1; perhaps TRBD2 as D (5 bases). CDR3 size: 15 residues. Germline CDR1 SGHDT, CDR2 YYEEEE. Between the trimmed V and J ends, which lost 4 bases and 2 bases, there was a span of 13 bases. CDR3 protein: CASSQKGEAYNEQFF. DNA for the CDR3: TGTGCCAGCAGCCAGAAGGGAGAGGCCTACAATGAGCAGTTCTTC.

J is TRBJ2-7 and V is TRBV29-1, with D tentatively TRBD1 or TRBD2 (5 bases each). The V and J ends lost 6 bases and 2 bases respectively, with 14 bases between them. The CDR3 consists of 13 residues. CDR1 and CDR2 (germline): SQVTM, ANQGSEA. The CDR3 sequence: CSVSRDRPYEQYF. The CDR3 DNA follows: TGCAGCGTCTCTAGGGACCGACCCTACGAGCAGTACTTC.

The chain is built from TRBV27 and TRBJ1-6; 7 nucleotides align to TRBD1. This CDR3 is built from 16 residues. Germline trimming cut 11 bases from V and 4 bases from J; bases unmatched to any gene: 14. Germline lookup yields CDR1 MNHEY and CDR2 SMNVEV (reference sequence). The CDR3 DNA reads TGTGCCTGCCGTCTTGTCGGGACAGCTTATAATTCACCCCTCCACTTT. Translation gives CACRLVGTAYNSPLHF.

This clone was counted only a few times. This rearrangement joins TRBV7-9 to TRBJ1-2; D remains ambiguous. The CDR3 loop spans 14 amino acids. V gave up 3 bases and J gave up 4 bases, with 12 bases separating them. Germline CDR1 reads SEHNR; CDR2 reads FQNEAQ (reference sequence). This CDR3 is CASSFDTRSYGYTF. DNA for the CDR3: TGTGCCAGCAGCTTCGACACCAGGAGCTATGGCTACACCTTC.

In this sample, this clone turned up once. This chain joins TRBV4-2 and TRBJ1-1; tentative D call: TRBD1 (6 bases). Germline CDR1 is LGHNA and CDR2 is YNFKEQ. This CDR3 region has 16 residues. V shed 5 bases and J shed 5 bases, with 21 bases lying between them. The CDR3 DNA sequence: TGTGCCAGCAGCACACGTCGGGCGGGGGCAGGAACTGAAGCTTTCTTT. Its translation is CASSTRRAGAGTEAFF.

This chain uses TRBV15 with TRBJ1-5; D not certain. V lost 0 bases and J 4 bases, leaving 13 bases between the germline ends. CDR1 is LNHNV, CDR2 YYDKDF, per germline (reference sequence). The CDR3 sequence is 16 residues long. The CDR3 loop reads CATSRDWEKRNQPQHF. CDR3 nucleotide sequence: TGTGCCACCAGCAGAGATTGGGAAAAACGTAATCAGCCCCAGCATTTT.

The chain recombines TRBV7-9 with TRBJ1-5; a possible D gene is TRBD1 (5 bases). Trimming took 8 bases from V and 4 from J, leaving 15 bases between them. Germline CDR1 is SEHNR and CDR2 is FQNEAQ (reference sequence). The CDR3 has 14 amino acids. The CDR3 region has the DNA TGTGCCAGCGGAATAAACGGGGGTAATCAGCCCCAGCATTTT. As protein: CASGINGGNQPQHF.

This clone was picked up one time. The chain employs TRBV29-1 and TRBJ2-5, with no clear D. Per germline, CDR1 SQVTM and CDR2 ANQGSEA. With 5 bases removed from V and 0 bases from J, the gap between germline ends came to 10 bases. This CDR3 contains 13 residues. The CDR3 nucleotides read TGCAGCGTTCAAGGGCTGTACCAAGAGACCCAGTACTTC. As protein: CSVQGLYQETQYF.

The chain couples TRBV5-6 to TRBJ2-2, with unresolved D. The CDR3 runs 16 residues. V was trimmed by 7 bases and J by 1 base, leaving 17 bases between them. Germline V lookup: CDR1 SGHDT, CDR2 YYEEEE. CDR3 amino acids: CASGRVDPRNTGELFF. The CDR3 DNA reads TGTGCCAGCGGAAGGGTGGACCCACGGAACACCGGGGAGCTGTTTTTT.

The chain has TRBV30 and TRBJ2-7; D is unresolved. Per germline, CDR1 GTSNPN and CDR2 SVGIG (reference sequence). V lost 1 base and J lost 1, with 11 bases in between. This CDR3 region has 14 residues. CDR3 bases: TGTGCCTGGAGTGCAATTATGGGGTCCTACGAGCAGTACTTC. Translation gives CAWSAIMGSYEQYF.

The V gene is TRBV7-3, the J gene TRBJ2-1; TRBD2 is a possible D gene (7 bases). Germline V gene sequence: CDR1 SGHTA, CDR2 FQGTGA. The germline V and J ends were trimmed by 2 bases and 2 bases, with 10 bases remaining between them. This CDR3 contains 15 residues. CDR3 bases: TGTGCCAGCAGCTTAGGGGGGGCCACCTACAATGAGCAGTTCTTC. Its translation: CASSLGGATYNEQFF.

This chain connects TRBV30 to TRBJ2-3; TRBD1 agrees at 9 bases. Germline-derived CDR1 and CDR2 are GTSNPN and SVGIG (reference sequence). The junction had 12 bases not matched to a gene; V was cut back by 6 bases and J by 2 bases. The CDR3 has 16 amino acids. The CDR3 loop reads CACSSGRDRATDTQYF. The CDR3 region has the DNA TGTGCCTGCTCGTCCGGACGGGACAGGGCCACAGATACGCAGTATTTT.

The genes are TRBV11-1 and TRBJ1-1; D not certain. V was pared by 8 bases and J by 0 bases, with 13 bases between. CDR1 is SGHAT, CDR2 FQDESV, per germline (reference sequence). This CDR3 region has 14 residues. Here the CDR3 DNA reads TGTGCCAGCTCCGTGGGCTCCTTGAACACTGAAGCTTTCTTT. Amino acid sequence: CASSVGSLNTEAFF.

The chain joins TRBV25-1 to TRBJ2-1; 7 bases are shared with TRBD2. The length of the CDR3 is 16 residues. The V segment lost 0 bases and the J segment 3 bases; nucleotides outside the gene matches: 5. In germline, CDR1 is MGHDK, CDR2 SYGVNS. CDR3 loop: CASSEYLAGDYNEQFF. The CDR3, as DNA: TGTGCCAGCAGTGAATATCTCGCGGGGGACTACAATGAGCAGTTCTTC.

This clone came up a few times. J is TRBJ2-3 and V is TRBV5-1; 11 bases line up with TRBD2. Germline V gives CDR1 SGHRS, CDR2 YFSETQ. The V and J ends lost 1 base and 8 bases, in that order; junction bases with no gene match: 9. The length of the CDR3 is 16 residues. The chain's CDR3 is CASSLRASGRNGTQYF. As DNA, the CDR3 is TGCGCCAGCAGCTTGAGGGCTAGCGGGAGGAACGGTACGCAGTATTTT.

This clone showed up just a few times. The chain links TRBV29-1 to TRBJ2-3, with 7 bases that match TRBD2. This CDR3 is built from 16 residues. The V and J ends lost 7 bases and 1 base, in that order; junction bases with no gene match: 14. From germline, CDR1 is SQVTM and CDR2 ANQGSEA. The CDR3 here is CSAETVAGSGTDTQYF. The CDR3 DNA reads TGCAGCGCCGAGACGGTAGCGGGTTCAGGCACAGATACGCAGTATTTT.

This clone occurred a few times. This chain joins TRBV6-5 and TRBJ2-5, with 8 bases that match TRBD1. The CDR3 length is 15 residues. Germline V gene data show CDR1 as MNHEY and CDR2 as SVGAGI. The ends lost 6 bases at V and 4 bases at J; junction bases unmatched: 10. The CDR3 protein is CASSLGQGYIETQYF. CDR3 nucleotides: TGTGCCAGCAGCCTCGGACAGGGTTACATAGAGACCCAGTACTTC.

This clone was recorded once. The chain links TRBV6-5 to TRBJ1-1; D may be TRBD1 (5 bases). V lost 2 bases to trimming and J lost 8 bases, with 12 bases between them. Germline CDR1 is MNHEY and CDR2 is SVGAGI. The CDR3 contains 13 residues. The chain's CDR3 is CASSYKGLSEAFF. CDR3 coding DNA: TGTGCCAGCAGTTACAAGGGGTTGTCGGAAGCTTTCTTT.

This chain connects TRBV6-5 to TRBJ2-5; 9 positions match TRBD2. V dropped 8 bases and J dropped 4; count of bases not matched to a gene: 5. The CDR3 extends over 13 amino acids. Germline V gives CDR1 MNHEY, CDR2 SVGAGI. The DNA of the CDR3 is TGTGCCAGCCGACCTAGCGGGATAGAGACCCAGTACTTC. Translating it yields CASRPSGIETQYF.

This rearrangement joins TRBV5-1 to TRBJ1-6; TRBD1 might be the D (5 bases). Trimming took 0 bases from V and 11 from J, leaving 12 bases between them. The CDR3 extends over 14 amino acids. Germline CDR1 SGHRS, CDR2 YFSETQ. The CDR3 DNA is TGCGCCAGCAGCTTGGCCAGGGAAGACACACCCCTCCACTTT. Its protein is CASSLAREDTPLHF.

J is TRBJ2-5 and V is TRBV28; D gene uncertain. Trimming took off 5 bases at V and 4 bases at J, with 17 bases between the two ends. The V gene's germline CDR1 is MDHEN and CDR2 SYDVKM. The CDR3 consists of 15 residues. Here the CDR3 DNA reads TGTGCCAGCAGTCACCCACGGTACCTAACAGAGACCCAGTACTTC. The encoded protein is CASSHPRYLTETQYF.

This clone occurred a few times. The chain is built from TRBV9 and TRBJ1-5; D ambiguous. The germline CDR1 and CDR2 sequences are SGDLS and YYNGEE. CDR3 length: 13 residues. V lost 3 bases and J lost 4, with 8 bases in between. The CDR3 nucleotides read TGTGCCAGCAGCGGGGTGGGGAATCAGCCCCAGCATTTT. The encoded protein is CASSGVGNQPQHF.

This rearrangement joins TRBV6-5 to TRBJ2-7; D is unresolved. CDR3 length: 11 residues. Trimming cost V 4 bases and J 5 bases, with 6 bases left between them. Germline values: CDR1 MNHEY, CDR2 SVGAGI. CDR3 sequence reads: CASSSRHEQYF. CDR3 sequence (DNA): TGTGCCAGCAGTTCCCGACACGAGCAGTACTTC.